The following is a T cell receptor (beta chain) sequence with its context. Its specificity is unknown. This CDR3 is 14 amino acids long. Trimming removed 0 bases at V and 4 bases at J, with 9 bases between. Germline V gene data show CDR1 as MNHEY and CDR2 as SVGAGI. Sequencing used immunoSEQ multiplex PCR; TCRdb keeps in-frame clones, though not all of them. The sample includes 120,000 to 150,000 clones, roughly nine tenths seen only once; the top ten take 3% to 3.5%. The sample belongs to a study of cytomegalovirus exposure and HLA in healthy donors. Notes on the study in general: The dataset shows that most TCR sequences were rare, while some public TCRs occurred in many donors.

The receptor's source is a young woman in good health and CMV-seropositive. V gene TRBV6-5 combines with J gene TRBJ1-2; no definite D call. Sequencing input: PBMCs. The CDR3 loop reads CASSYSRGSYGYTF. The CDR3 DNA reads TGTGCCAGCAGTTACTCGCGGGGTTCCTATGGCTACACCTTC.